This entry concerns a single T cell receptor beta chain. Antigen specificity is unknown. There are 18 residues in the CDR3. CDR1 MDHEN and CDR2 SYDVKM come from the germline V gene. Between the trimmed V and J ends, which lost 3 bases and 0 bases, there was a span of 18 bases. This sample stems from a study of post-analysis software for immune sequencing data. Looking at the study overall: Courses of disease covered relapsing-remitting, secondary progressive and progressive-relapsing multiple sclerosis. General study points: Patients with multiple sclerosis recorded significantly lower normalized Chao1 diversity than controls, the study found. Five or six TRBV segments appeared more often in patients than in controls, and TRBV5-6, TRBV5-1 and TRBV20-1 were among these.

Built from TCR beta cDNA, the libraries had unique molecular identifiers in them. Approximately 0.5 million cDNA molecules were recovered from an input of about 0.9 to 10 million T cells. TCRdb used MiXCR to reprocess the PCR reads, holding one entry per CDR3 protein. Of 350,000 to 500,000 distinct CDR3 sequences listed, approximately 42% were seen once; the top ten hold about 7.6%. The V gene is TRBV28, the J gene TRBJ2-4; a weak D match, TRBD2 (6 bases). The TCR sequence derives from a girl aged 2 to 10 with multiple sclerosis. The sequenced sample was blood. As DNA, the CDR3 is TGTGCCAGCAGTTTTGACCCCGGGACTGCCCTAGCCAAAAACATTCAGTACTTC. Residues: CASSFDPGTALAKNIQYF.